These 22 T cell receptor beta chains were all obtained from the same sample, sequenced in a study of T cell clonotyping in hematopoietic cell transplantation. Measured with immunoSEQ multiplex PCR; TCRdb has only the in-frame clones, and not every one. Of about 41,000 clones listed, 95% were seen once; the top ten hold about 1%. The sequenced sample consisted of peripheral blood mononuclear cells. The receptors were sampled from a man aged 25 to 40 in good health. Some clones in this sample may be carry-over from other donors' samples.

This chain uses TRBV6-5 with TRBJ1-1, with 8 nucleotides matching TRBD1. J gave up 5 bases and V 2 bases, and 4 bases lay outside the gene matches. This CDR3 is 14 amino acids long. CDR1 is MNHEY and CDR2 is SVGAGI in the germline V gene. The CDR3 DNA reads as TGTGCCAGCAGTTACGACAGGGGCTGGACTGAAGCTTTCTTT. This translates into CASSYDRGWTEAFF.

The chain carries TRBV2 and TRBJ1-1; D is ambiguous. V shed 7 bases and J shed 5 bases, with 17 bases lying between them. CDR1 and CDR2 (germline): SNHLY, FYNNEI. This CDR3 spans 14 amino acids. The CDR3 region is CASKRETGATEAFF. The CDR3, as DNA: TGTGCCAGCAAAAGGGAGACGGGTGCGACTGAAGCTTTCTTT.

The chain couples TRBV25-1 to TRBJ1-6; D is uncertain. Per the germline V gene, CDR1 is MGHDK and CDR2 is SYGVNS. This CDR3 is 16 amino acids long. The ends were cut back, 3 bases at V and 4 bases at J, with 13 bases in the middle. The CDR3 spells CASSDSRTRYNSPLHF. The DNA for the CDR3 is TGTGCCAGCAGTGATTCCCGCACGAGGTATAATTCACCCCTCCACTTT.

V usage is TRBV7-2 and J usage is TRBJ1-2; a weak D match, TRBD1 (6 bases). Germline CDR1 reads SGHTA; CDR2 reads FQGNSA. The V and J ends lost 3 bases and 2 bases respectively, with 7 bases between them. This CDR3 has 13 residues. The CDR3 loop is CASSFDRNYGYTF. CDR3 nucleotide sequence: TGTGCCAGCAGCTTTGACAGGAACTATGGCTACACCTTC. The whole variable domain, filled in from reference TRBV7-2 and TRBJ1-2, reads GAGVSQSPSNKVTEKGKDVELRCDPISGHTALYWYRQSLGQGLEFLIYFQGNSAPDKSGLPSDRFSAERTGGSVSTLTIQRTQQEDSAVYLCASSFDRNYGYTFGSGTRLTVV.

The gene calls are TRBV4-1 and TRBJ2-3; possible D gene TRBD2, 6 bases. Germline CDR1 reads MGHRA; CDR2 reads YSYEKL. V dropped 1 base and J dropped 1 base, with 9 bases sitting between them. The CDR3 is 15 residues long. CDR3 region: CASSQGIAGTDTQYF. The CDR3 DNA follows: TGCGCCAGCAGCCAAGGAATAGCGGGCACAGATACGCAGTATTTT.

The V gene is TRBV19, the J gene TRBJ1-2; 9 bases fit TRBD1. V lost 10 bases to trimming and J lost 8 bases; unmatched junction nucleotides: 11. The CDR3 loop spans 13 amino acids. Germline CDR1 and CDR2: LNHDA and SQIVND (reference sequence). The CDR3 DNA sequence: TGTGCCATATCCTTGGGACAGGGAATCGGCTACACCTTC. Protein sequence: CAISLGQGIGYTF.

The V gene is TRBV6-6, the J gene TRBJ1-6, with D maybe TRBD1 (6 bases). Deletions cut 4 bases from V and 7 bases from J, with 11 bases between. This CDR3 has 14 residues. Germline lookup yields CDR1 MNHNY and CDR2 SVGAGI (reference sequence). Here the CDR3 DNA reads TGTGCCAGCAGTTCACAGGGAGGAAATTCACCCCTCCACTTT. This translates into CASSSQGGNSPLHF.

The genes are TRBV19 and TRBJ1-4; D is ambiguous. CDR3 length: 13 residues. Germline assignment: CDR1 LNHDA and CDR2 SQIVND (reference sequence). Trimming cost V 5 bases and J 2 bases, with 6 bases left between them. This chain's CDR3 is CASSSRTNEKLFF. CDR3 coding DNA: TGTGCCAGTAGTTCTCGGACTAATGAAAAACTGTTTTTT.

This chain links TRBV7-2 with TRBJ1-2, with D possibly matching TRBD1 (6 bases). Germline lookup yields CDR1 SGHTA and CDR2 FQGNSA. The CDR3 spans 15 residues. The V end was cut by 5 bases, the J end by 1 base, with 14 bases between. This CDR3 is CASSPDRGGNYGYTF. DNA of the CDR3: TGTGCCAGCAGCCCTGATAGAGGGGGTAACTATGGCTACACCTTC.

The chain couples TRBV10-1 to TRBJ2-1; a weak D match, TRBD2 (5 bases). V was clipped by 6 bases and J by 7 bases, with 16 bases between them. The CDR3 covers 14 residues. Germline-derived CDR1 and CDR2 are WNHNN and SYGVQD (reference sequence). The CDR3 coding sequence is TGCGCCAGCAGCCGAGACTATTCGGGTAATGAGCAGTTCTTC. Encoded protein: CASSRDYSGNEQFF.

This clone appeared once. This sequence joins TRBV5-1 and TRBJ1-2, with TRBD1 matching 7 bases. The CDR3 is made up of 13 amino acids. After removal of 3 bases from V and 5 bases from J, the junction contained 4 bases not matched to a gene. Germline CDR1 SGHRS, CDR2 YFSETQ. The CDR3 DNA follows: TGCGCCAGCAGCTCCGGGACAGTATATGGCTACACCTTC. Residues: CASSSGTVYGYTF.

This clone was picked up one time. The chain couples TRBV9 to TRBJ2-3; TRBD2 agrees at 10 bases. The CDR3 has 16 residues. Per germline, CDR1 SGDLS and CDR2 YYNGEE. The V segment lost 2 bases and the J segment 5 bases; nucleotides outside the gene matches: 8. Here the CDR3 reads CASSVPPTSGLDTQYF. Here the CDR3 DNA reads TGTGCCAGCAGCGTGCCCCCGACTAGCGGGCTAGATACGCAGTATTTT. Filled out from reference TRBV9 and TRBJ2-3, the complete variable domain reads DSGVTQTPKHLITATGQRVTLRCSPRSGDLSVYWYQQSLDQGLQFLIQYYNGEERAKGNILERFSAQQFPDLHSELNLSSLELGDSALYFCASSVPPTSGLDTQYFGPGTRLTVL.

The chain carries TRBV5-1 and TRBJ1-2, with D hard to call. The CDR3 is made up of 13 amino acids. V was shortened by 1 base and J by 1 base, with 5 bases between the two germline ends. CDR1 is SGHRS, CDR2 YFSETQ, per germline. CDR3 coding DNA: TGCGCCAGCAGCTTGTCCAGTAACTATGGCTACACCTTC. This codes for CASSLSSNYGYTF. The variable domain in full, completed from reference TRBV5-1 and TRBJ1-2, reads KAGVTQTPRYLIKTRGQQVTLSCSPISGHRSVSWYQQTPGQGLQFLFEYFSETQRNKGNFPGRFSGRQFSNSRSEMNVSTLELGDSALYLCASSLSSNYGYTFGSGTRLTVV.

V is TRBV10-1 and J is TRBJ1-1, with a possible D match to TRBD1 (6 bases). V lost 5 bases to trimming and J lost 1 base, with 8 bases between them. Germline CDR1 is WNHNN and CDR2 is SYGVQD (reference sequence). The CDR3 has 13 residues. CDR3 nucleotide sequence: TGCGCCAGCAGTCCACAGGGGAACACTGAAGCTTTCTTT. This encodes CASSPQGNTEAFF.

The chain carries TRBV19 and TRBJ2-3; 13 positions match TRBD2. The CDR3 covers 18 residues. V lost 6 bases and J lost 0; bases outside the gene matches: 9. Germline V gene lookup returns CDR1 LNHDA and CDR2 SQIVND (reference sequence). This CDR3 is CASSPRPGLAGSTDTQYF. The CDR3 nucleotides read TGTGCCAGTAGCCCGCGCCCGGGACTAGCGGGGAGCACAGATACGCAGTATTTT. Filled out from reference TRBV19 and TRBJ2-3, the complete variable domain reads DGGITQSPKYLFRKEGQNVTLSCEQNLNHDAMYWYRQDPGQGLRLIYYSQIVNDFQKGDIAEGYSVSREKKESFPLTVTSAQKNPTAFYLCASSPRPGLAGSTDTQYFGPGTRLTVL.

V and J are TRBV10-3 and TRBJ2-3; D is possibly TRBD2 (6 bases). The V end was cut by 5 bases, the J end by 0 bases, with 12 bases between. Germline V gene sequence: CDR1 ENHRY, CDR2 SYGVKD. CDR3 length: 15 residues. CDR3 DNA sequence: TGTGCCATCAGTTATCGGGACTCCAGCACAGATACGCAGTATTTT. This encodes CAISYRDSSTDTQYF.

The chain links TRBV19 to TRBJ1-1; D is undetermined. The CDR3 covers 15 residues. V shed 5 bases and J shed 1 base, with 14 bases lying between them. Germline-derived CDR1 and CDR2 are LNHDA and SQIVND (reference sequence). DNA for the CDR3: TGTGCCAGTAGTTCCCAAGGGAACCCGAACACTGAAGCTTTCTTT. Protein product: CASSSQGNPNTEAFF.

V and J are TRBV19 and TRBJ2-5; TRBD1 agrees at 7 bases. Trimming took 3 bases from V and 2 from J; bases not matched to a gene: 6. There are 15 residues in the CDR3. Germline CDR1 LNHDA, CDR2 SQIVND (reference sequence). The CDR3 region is CASSIADRDQETQYF. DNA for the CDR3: TGTGCCAGTAGTATCGCCGACAGGGATCAAGAGACCCAGTACTTC.

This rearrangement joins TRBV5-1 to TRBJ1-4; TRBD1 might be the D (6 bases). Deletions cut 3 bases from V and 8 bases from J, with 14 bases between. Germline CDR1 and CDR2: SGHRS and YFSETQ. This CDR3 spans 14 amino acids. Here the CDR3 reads CASSSQGLGEKLFF. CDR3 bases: TGCGCCAGCAGCTCACAGGGACTTGGAGAAAAACTGTTTTTT.

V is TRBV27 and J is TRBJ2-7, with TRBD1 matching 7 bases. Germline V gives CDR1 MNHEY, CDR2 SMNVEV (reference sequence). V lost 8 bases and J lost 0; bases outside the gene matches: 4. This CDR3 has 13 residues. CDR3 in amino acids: CASSDRNSYEQYF. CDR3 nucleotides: TGTGCCAGCTCGGACAGGAACTCCTACGAGCAGTACTTC.

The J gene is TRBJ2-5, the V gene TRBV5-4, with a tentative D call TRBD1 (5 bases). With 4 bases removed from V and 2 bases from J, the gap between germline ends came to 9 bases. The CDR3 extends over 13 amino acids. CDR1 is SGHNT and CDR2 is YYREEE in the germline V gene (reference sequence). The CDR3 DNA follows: TGTGCCAGCAGCCTGACAGTTCAAGAGACCCAGTACTTC. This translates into CASSLTVQETQYF.

This CDR3 reads CASGDPTGQETQYF. In DNA, the CDR3 is TGTGCCAGCGGTGATCCTACAGGACAAGAGACCCAGTACTTC. The gene calls are TRBV6-5 and TRBJ2-5; a weak D match, TRBD1 (5 bases). Germline CDR1 is MNHEY and CDR2 is SVGAGI. V was cut by 8 bases and J by 2 bases, with 15 bases left in between. The CDR3 sequence is 14 residues long.